Below, 5 T cell receptor beta chains from the same sample are listed, as sequenced in a study of PD-1 blockade in classical Hodgkin lymphoma. Time point in this sample: newly diagnosed, previously untreated cHL patient sample. This table comes from immunoSEQ multiplex PCR, and its TCRdb copy is limited to in-frame clones, with some not included. The sample carries some 27,000 clones, 80% to 95% recorded once. The sequencing input was peripheral blood mononuclear cells (PBMCs). These receptors were collected from a human donor with classical Hodgkin lymphoma.

The chain has TRBV5-8 and TRBJ2-1, with TRBD2 matching 14 bases. The CDR3 has 18 residues. Germline V gene lookup returns CDR1 SGHTS and CDR2 YDEGEE. With V trimmed by 3 bases and J by 4 bases, 9 bases remained unmatched. CDR3 residues: CASSSGLAGGNPYNEQFF. CDR3 in DNA: TGTGCCAGCAGCTCCGGACTAGCGGGAGGAAACCCTTACAATGAGCAGTTCTTC.

V gene TRBV4-3 combines with J gene TRBJ2-1; TRBD2 aligns across 12 bases. V shed 3 bases, J shed 12 bases, and the junction held 15 bases outside the gene matches. This CDR3 contains 17 residues. CDR1 is LGHNA, CDR2 YSLEER, per germline. CDR3 in DNA: TGCGCCAGCAGCCAGCTGGGGCTGACTAGCGGGAGAGAATGGCAGTTCTTC. It translates to CASSQLGLTSGREWQFF.

The chain links TRBV19 to TRBJ2-1, with D possibly matching TRBD1 (6 bases). V lost 5 bases and J 6 bases, leaving 17 bases between the germline ends. The CDR3 is 15 amino acids. Germline lookup yields CDR1 LNHDA and CDR2 SQIVND (reference sequence). CDR3 DNA: TGTGCCAGTAGTCCCGGGGCCTTAGGGGGCAATGAGCAGTTCTTC. As protein: CASSPGALGGNEQFF.

V usage is TRBV28 and J usage is TRBJ1-2, with 8 bases aligning to TRBD1. Germline loops: CDR1 MDHEN, CDR2 SYDVKM. Germline trimming cut 6 bases from V and 3 bases from J; bases unmatched to any gene: 3. The CDR3 extends over 13 amino acids. This CDR3 is CASRLTGDYGYTF. CDR3 coding DNA: TGTGCCAGCAGGCTGACAGGGGACTATGGCTACACCTTC.

The chain employs TRBV11-1 and TRBJ2-3; weak D call: TRBD1 (5 bases). V lost 1 base to trimming and J lost 5 bases, with 10 bases between them. Germline assignment: CDR1 SGHAT and CDR2 FQDESV (reference sequence). The CDR3 totals 14 residues. CDR3 region: CASSLVRGGDTQYF. CDR3 DNA: TGTGCCAGCAGCTTAGTTAGGGGTGGAGATACGCAGTATTTT.